By its share, the clone carrying this TCR beta chain is medium-sized. The data originate from a study of radiotherapy plus CTLA-4 blockade in lung cancer. Germline values: CDR1 SGHRS, CDR2 YFSETQ. This CDR3 is built from 14 residues. The V segment lost 3 bases and the J segment 9 bases; nucleotides outside the gene matches: 12. Some clones are missing from TCRdb's copy, which holds only in-frame ones; the method was immunoSEQ multiplex PCR. There are 80,000 or so clones in the sample; 84% occur only once, and 0.65% to 0.85% lies in the top ten. The source of this sequence is a human donor with non-small cell lung cancer who had stable disease on radiotherapy plus ipilimumab. Material: peripheral blood, obtained from a patient treated with radiotherapy plus ipilimumab. V and J are TRBV5-1 and TRBJ2-7, with 7 nucleotides matching TRBD2. The CDR3 nucleotides read TGCGCCAGCAGCTCGGGAGGTGTCCCCCCAGGGCAGTACTTC. This sequence encodes CASSSGGVPPGQYF.